A selection of T cell receptor beta chains follows, all from one sample in a study of OX40 agonist ivuxolimab in advanced cancers. Measured with immunoSEQ multiplex PCR; TCRdb has only the in-frame clones, and not every one. The sample shows around 94,000 clones, approximately 85% of them seen only once. The material sequenced was CD4+ or CD8+ T cells sorted from blood, taken in a trial of the OX40 agonist ivuxolimab. The receptors here all came from an adult with an advanced solid tumor such as melanoma, head and neck, liver or kidney cancer. The CDR3 runs from the conserved cysteine through the conserved F or W. A D gene is named only where the DNA matches it firmly. Clone size is shown for a subset of rows, as once, few, many or a class of expanded clone.

clone_size d_call j_call v_call cdr3_aa cdr3_nt
few - TRBJ2-3 TRBV5-4 CASSWDLGTDTQYF TGTGCCAGCAGCTGGGACTTAGGAACAGATACGCAGTATTTT
- - TRBJ1-1 TRBV30 CAWSVAGYSEAFF TGTGCCTGGAGTGTAGCAGGGTATTCTGAAGCTTTCTTT
- TRBD1 TRBJ1-4 TRBV7-9 CASSLDLAGQGNEKLFF TGTGCCAGCAGCTTAGATTTGGCGGGACAGGGGAATGAAAAACTGTTTTTT
once - TRBJ2-1 TRBV27 CASSLWGATGINNEQFF TGTGCCAGCAGTTTATGGGGTGCGACAGGTATTAACAATGAGCAGTTCTTC
- TRBD2 TRBJ2-2 TRBV27 CASSANQGLAGVIAGELFF TGTGCCAGCAGTGCGAATCAGGGACTAGCGGGAGTGATCGCCGGGGAGCTGTTTTTT
- - TRBJ1-5 TRBV19 CASSMGREFGNQPQHF TGTGCCAGTAGTATGGGCAGGGAGTTTGGCAATCAGCCCCAGCATTTT
- TRBD1 TRBJ1-2 TRBV19 CASSPRDRVLPDYGYTF TGTGCCAGTAGTCCGCGGGACAGGGTGCTGCCCGACTATGGCTACACCTTC
- TRBD1 TRBJ1-1 TRBV6-5 CASSRTGTNTEAFF TGTGCCAGCAGCAGGACAGGGACGAACACTGAAGCTTTCTTT
- TRBD2 TRBJ2-1 TRBV10-1 CASSESKSGTVGYNEQFF TGCGCCAGCAGTGAGTCAAAGAGCGGGACTGTGGGTTACAATGAGCAGTTCTTC
once TRBD2 TRBJ2-7 TRBV6-5 CASSWGLAGEQYF TGTGCCAGCAGTTGGGGACTAGCCGGCGAGCAGTACTTC
- - TRBJ2-2 TRBV9 CASSVSLAFANTGELFF TGTGCCAGCAGCGTTTCTTTAGCGTTCGCGAACACCGGGGAGCTGTTTTTT
once TRBD1 TRBJ2-5 TRBV11-3 CASSPMDRGWEETQYF TGTGCCAGCAGCCCCATGGACAGGGGCTGGGAAGAGACCCAGTACTTC
few TRBD2 TRBJ2-5 TRBV5-4 CASSLGASGSGETQYF TGTGCCAGCAGCCTGGGCGCTAGCGGGAGTGGGGAGACCCAGTACTTC